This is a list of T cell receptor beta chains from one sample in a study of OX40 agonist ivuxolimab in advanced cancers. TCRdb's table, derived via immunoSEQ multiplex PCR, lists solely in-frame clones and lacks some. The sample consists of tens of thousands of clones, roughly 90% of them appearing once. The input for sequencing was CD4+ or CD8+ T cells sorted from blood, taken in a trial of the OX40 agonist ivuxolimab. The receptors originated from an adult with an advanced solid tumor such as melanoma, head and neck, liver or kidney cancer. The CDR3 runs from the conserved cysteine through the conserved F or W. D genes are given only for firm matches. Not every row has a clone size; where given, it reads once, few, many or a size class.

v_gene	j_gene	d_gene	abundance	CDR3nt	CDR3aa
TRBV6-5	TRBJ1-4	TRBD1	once	TGTGCCAGCAACCCCACAGGGGCCCGTGAAAAACTGTTTTTT	CASNPTGAREKLFF
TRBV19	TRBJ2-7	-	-	TGTGCCAGTAGTCCGGGGGGCGGCGGACACTACGAGCAGTACTTC	CASSPGGGGHYEQYF
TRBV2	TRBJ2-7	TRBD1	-	TGTGCCACCACCGACGTAGGTCGGGACAGGGTTTCCTACGAGCAGTACTTC	CATTDVGRDRVSYEQYF
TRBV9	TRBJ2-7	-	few	TGTGCCAGCAGCGTCGGTGGAAACTCCTACGAGCAGTACTTC	CASSVGGNSYEQYF
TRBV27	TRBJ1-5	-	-	TGTGCCAGCAGTTTATCGGGACGGGATCAGCATTTT	CASSLSGRDQHF
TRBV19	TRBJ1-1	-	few	TGTGCCAGTAGTATGGGGACCACTGAAGCTTTCTTT	CASSMGTTEAFF
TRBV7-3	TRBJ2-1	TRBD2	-	TGTGCCAGCAGCTCCGGGACTAGCACAGTCAATGAGCAGTTCTTC	CASSSGTSTVNEQFF
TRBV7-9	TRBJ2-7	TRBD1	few	TGTGCCAGCAGCTTCGACAGGGGAGGCTACGAGCAGTACTTC	CASSFDRGGYEQYF
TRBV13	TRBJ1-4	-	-	TGTGCCAGCAGCAATTCACAGACGGGTAATGAAAAACTGTTTTTT	CASSNSQTGNEKLFF
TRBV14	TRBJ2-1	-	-	TGTGCCAGCAGCCGGACCAGGAATTCCTACAATGAGCAGTTCTTC	CASSRTRNSYNEQFF
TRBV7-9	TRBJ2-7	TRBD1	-	TGTGCCAGCAGCCCTTCTGGTACAGGGGGGTACGAGCAGTACTTC	CASSPSGTGGYEQYF
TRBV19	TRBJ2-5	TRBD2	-	TGTGCCAGTAGTCTGGGACTAGCGGCCCTTGAGGAGACCCAGTACTTC	CASSLGLAALEETQYF
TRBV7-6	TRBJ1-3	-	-	TGTGCCAGCAGCTCCCACACCCACGTCGAACCTTCTGGAAACACCATATATTTT	CASSSHTHVEPSGNTIYF
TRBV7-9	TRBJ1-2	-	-	TGTGCCAGCAGCTTAGGCCCTAACTATGGCTACACCTTC	CASSLGPNYGYTF
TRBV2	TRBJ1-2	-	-	TGTGCCAGCAGTGCTGGGACGGGATCAGCGGGCTACACCTTC	CASSAGTGSAGYTF
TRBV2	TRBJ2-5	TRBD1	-	TGTGCCATTCGACAGGGGGCGAGAGAGACCCAGTACTTC	CAIRQGARETQYF
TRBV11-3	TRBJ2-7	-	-	TGTGCCAGCAGCTCGTCTGCGACTCGCTACGAGCAGTACTTC	CASSSSATRYEQYF
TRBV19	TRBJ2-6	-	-	TGTGCCAGTAGTATCGACAACTCTGGGGCCAACGTCCTGACTTTC	CASSIDNSGANVLTF
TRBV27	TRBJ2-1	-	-	TGTGCCAGCAGTTTCAGTCAGAACAATGAGCAGTTCTTC	CASSFSQNNEQFF
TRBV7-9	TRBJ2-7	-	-	TGTGCCAGCAGCTTACAGGGAACCTACGAGCAGTACTTC	CASSLQGTYEQYF
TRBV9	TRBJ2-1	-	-	TGTGCCAGCAGCGGAAGACTAGCCCCTAGGGGGGAGCAGTTCTTC	CASSGRLAPRGEQFF
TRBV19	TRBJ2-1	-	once	TGTGCCACCACCGAGTCCGGGGGGCCCTACAATGAGCAGTTCTTC	CATTESGGPYNEQFF
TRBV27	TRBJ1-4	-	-	TGTGCCAGCAGTTTATACGAAAATGAAAAACTGTTTTTT	CASSLYENEKLFF
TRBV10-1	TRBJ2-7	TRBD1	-	TGCGCCAGCAGGCAAGACAGGGGTGGGGAGCAGTACTTC	CASRQDRGGEQYF
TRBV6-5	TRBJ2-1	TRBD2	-	TGTGCCAGCAGGTCTGGACTAGCGGACAATGAGCAGTTCTTC	CASRSGLADNEQFF
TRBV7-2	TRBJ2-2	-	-	TGTGCCAGCAGCCCATTTAGACTGCCCACCGGGGAGCTGTTTTTT	CASSPFRLPTGELFF
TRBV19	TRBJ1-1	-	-	TGTGCCAGTAGTATCGGGGTAACTGAAGCTTTCTTT	CASSIGVTEAFF
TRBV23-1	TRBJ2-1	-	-	TGCGCCAGCACTCTCCGAGAGGGCAAGGGTGACTACAATGAGCAGTTCTTC	CASTLREGKGDYNEQFF
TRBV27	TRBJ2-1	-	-	TGTGCCAGCAGCCTAGGGGGCTCCTACAATGAGCAGTTCTTC	CASSLGGSYNEQFF
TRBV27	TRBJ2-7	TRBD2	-	TGTGCCAGCAGTTTTGGGGCGGGGGGCTACGAGCAGTACTTC	CASSFGAGGYEQYF
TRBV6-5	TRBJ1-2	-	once	TGTGCCAGCAGTTACTCGACCACCGGGGGCTACACCTTC	CASSYSTTGGYTF
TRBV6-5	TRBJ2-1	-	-	TGTGCCAGCAGTTACGAAGGGAATGAGCAGTTCTTC	CASSYEGNEQFF
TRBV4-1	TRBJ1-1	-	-	TGCGCCAGCAGCCAAGAGATTTGGGGGGAAGCTTTCTTT	CASSQEIWGEAFF
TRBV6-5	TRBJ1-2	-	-	TGTGCCAGCAGTTACTTTGCAGGCAACTATGGCTACACCTTC	CASSYFAGNYGYTF
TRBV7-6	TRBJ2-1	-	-	TGTGCCAGCACCTTAACAACGGGGGCCGCCTACAATGAGCAGTTCTTC	CASTLTTGAAYNEQFF
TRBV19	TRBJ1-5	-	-	TGTGCCAGTAGTATCTCATCCAGGGGCAATCAGCCCCAGCATTTT	CASSISSRGNQPQHF